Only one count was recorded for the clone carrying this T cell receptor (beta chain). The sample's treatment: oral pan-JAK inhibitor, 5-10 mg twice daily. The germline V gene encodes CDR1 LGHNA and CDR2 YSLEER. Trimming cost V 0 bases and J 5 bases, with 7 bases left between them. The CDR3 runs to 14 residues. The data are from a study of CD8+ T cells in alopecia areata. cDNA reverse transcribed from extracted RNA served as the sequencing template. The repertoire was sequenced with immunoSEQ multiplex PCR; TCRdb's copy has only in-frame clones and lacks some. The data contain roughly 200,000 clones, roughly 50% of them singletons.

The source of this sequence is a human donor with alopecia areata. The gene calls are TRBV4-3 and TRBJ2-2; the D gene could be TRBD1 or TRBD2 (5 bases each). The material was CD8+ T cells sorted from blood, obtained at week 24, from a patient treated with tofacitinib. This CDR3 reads CASSQDEGTGELFF. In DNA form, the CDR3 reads TGCGCCAGCAGCCAAGATGAGGGGACCGGGGAGCTGTTTTTT.